This passage covers 22 T cell receptor beta chains from one sample sequenced in a study of control samples from healthy donors and cancer patients. Here immunoSEQ multiplex PCR was the method, and the copy in TCRdb shows in-frame clones only, minus some. The sample holds roughly 150,000 clones, 80% to 95% seen once. The sequenced sample consisted of blood. The receptors were sampled from a man in his late teens or twenties in good health.

The chain couples TRBV27 to TRBJ2-7, with unresolved D. The CDR3 consists of 12 residues. CDR1 and CDR2 (germline): MNHEY, SMNVEV (reference sequence). The V gene lost 3 bases and the J gene lost 7 bases, with 10 bases spanning the gap. The CDR3 reads CASSFLSREQYF. CDR3 bases: TGTGCCAGCAGTTTTCTGAGTCGGGAGCAGTACTTC.

The chain links TRBV6-5 to TRBJ2-1, with 7 bases aligning to TRBD1. The CDR3 is 14 residues long. The V and J ends lost 7 bases and 2 bases, in that order; junction bases with no gene match: 5. Germline V CDR1 and CDR2: MNHEY, SVGAGI. The CDR3 DNA sequence: TGTGCCAGCATGCCGGGACAGACCTACAATGAGCAGTTCTTC. This sequence encodes CASMPGQTYNEQFF.

The chain carries TRBV18 and TRBJ2-7, with TRBD1 matching 8 bases. Looked up from germline, CDR1 is KGHSH and CDR2 is LQKENI. The V segment lost 2 bases and the J segment 2 bases; nucleotides outside the gene matches: 5. The CDR3 consists of 15 residues. CDR3 bases: TGTGCCAGCTCACCAGGGACAGGATACGCCTACGAGCAGTACTTC. This gives the protein CASSPGTGYAYEQYF.

The V and J genes are TRBV2 and TRBJ1-5; no clear D. Germline CDR1 SNHLY, CDR2 FYNNEI. The CDR3 is 14 amino acids. Trimming stripped 4 bases from V and 3 bases from J, with 10 bases between. Here the CDR3 reads CASSVDRVNQPQHF. The CDR3 DNA reads as TGTGCCAGCAGTGTGGATAGGGTCAATCAGCCCCAGCATTTT.

The CDR3 DNA reads TGCAGCGTTTCACTATCCGGGACGGTTTACGAGCAGTACTTC. Its translation is CSVSLSGTVYEQYF. This sequence joins TRBV29-1 and TRBJ2-7; D is perhaps TRBD1 or TRBD2 (5 bases each). CDR3 length: 14 residues. The V end lost 5 bases, the J end lost 4 bases, and 18 bases lay between the germline ends. Germline lookup yields CDR1 SQVTM and CDR2 ANQGSEA.

This chain joins TRBV5-1 and TRBJ1-1; D uncertain. This CDR3 has 12 amino acids. The germline CDR1 and CDR2 sequences are SGHRS and YFSETQ. Trimming shortened V by 4 bases and J by 7 bases, and 11 bases separated the two germline ends. CDR3 amino acids: CASSPLDLEAFF. CDR3 sequence (DNA): TGCGCCAGCAGCCCCCTAGACCTTGAAGCTTTCTTT.

The chain is built from TRBV28 and TRBJ2-1; TRBD2 agrees at 11 bases. The germline gives CDR1 MDHEN, CDR2 SYDVKM. The CDR3 runs to 16 residues. The ends lost 6 bases at V and 3 bases at J; junction bases unmatched: 7. CDR3: CASRRAGTSGYNEQFF. The CDR3 DNA reads as TGTGCCAGCAGACGAGCAGGGACTAGCGGCTACAATGAGCAGTTCTTC.

The gene calls are TRBV7-9 and TRBJ2-7; D gene uncertain. The CDR3 length is 14 residues. CDR1 SEHNR and CDR2 FQNEAQ come from the germline V gene (reference sequence). V gave up 4 bases and J gave up 3 bases, with 13 bases separating them. CDR3 region: CASSSDRRRYEQYF. The CDR3 nucleotides read TGTGCCAGCAGCTCCGACCGGCGACGCTACGAGCAGTACTTC.

The chain's CDR3 is CASSQDRSSGNTIYF. For the CDR3, the DNA is TGTGCCAGCAGCCAAGACCGGAGCTCTGGAAACACCATATATTTT. The chain recombines TRBV3-1 (or the pseudogene TRBV3-2) with TRBJ1-3; unclear D gene. Germline loops: CDR1 LGHDT, CDR2 YNNKEL (reference sequence). CDR3 size: 15 residues. Between the trimmed V and J ends, which lost 0 bases and 0 bases, there was a span of 6 bases.

This clone showed up just once. The rearrangement links TRBV2 to TRBJ1-2, with a possible D match to TRBD1 (6 bases). The CDR3 length is 12 residues. CDR1 is SNHLY and CDR2 is FYNNEI in the germline V gene. The V end was cut by 7 bases, the J end by 5 bases, with 11 bases between. For the CDR3, the DNA is TGTGCCAGCATCAGGACAGAGTATGGCTACACCTTC. As protein: CASIRTEYGYTF.

This clone occurred once. The V gene is TRBV6-2 or TRBV6-3, the J gene TRBJ1-1; a weak D match, TRBD1 (5 bases). CDR3 length equals 14 residues. The germline V gene has CDR1 MNHEY and CDR2 SVGEGT. Between the trimmed V and J ends, which lost 2 bases and 6 bases, there was a span of 13 bases. The CDR3 protein is CASSYDSTGAEAFF. The CDR3 DNA reads as TGTGCCAGCAGTTACGACTCTACGGGGGCTGAAGCTTTCTTT.

This rearrangement joins TRBV12-3 or TRBV12-4 to TRBJ2-7; D perhaps matches TRBD2 (6 bases). There are 13 residues in the CDR3. V lost 10 bases and J lost 3, with 16 bases in between. CDR3 in DNA: TGTGCCACCTCGTGGGACTCGGGCTACGAGCAGTACTTC. Translation gives CATSWDSGYEQYF.

J is TRBJ2-1 and V is TRBV5-1; TRBD2 agrees at 10 bases. The V segment lost 3 bases and the J segment 6 bases; nucleotides outside the gene matches: 6. Germline V gives CDR1 SGHRS, CDR2 YFSETQ. CDR3 length: 15 amino acids. CDR3 DNA: TGCGCCAGCAGCTATCTAGCGGGAGTAACCAATGAGCAGTTCTTC. Amino acid sequence: CASSYLAGVTNEQFF.

The V and J genes are TRBV5-1 and TRBJ2-3; 7 bases match TRBD1. Germline V CDR1 and CDR2: SGHRS, YFSETQ. Trimming took 0 bases from V and 2 from J; bases not matched to a gene: 6. The length of the CDR3 is 16 residues. The chain's CDR3 is CASSLGRQGITDTQYF. CDR3 bases: TGCGCCAGCAGCTTGGGGCGACAGGGAATCACAGATACGCAGTATTTT. The variable domain in full, with the rest retrieved from reference TRBV5-1 and TRBJ2-3, is KAGVTQTPRYLIKTRGQQVTLSCSPISGHRSVSWYQQTPGQGLQFLFEYFSETQRNKGNFPGRFSGRQFSNSRSEMNVSTLELGDSALYLCASSLGRQGITDTQYFGPGTRLTVL.

This chain connects TRBV6-5 to TRBJ1-5, with 8 bases aligning to TRBD1. The CDR3 is 13 residues long. Germline V gene sequence: CDR1 MNHEY, CDR2 SVGAGI. The J segment lost 7 bases and the V segment lost 7 bases, leaving 6 bases of the junction unmatched. The CDR3 DNA follows: TGTGCCAGCAACAGGGGGGGAGGCCAGCCCCAGCATTTT. Encoded protein: CASNRGGGQPQHF.

The count of this clone is one. The chain links TRBV30 to TRBJ2-2, with D possibly matching TRBD1 (5 bases). V was clipped by 2 bases and J by 1 base, with 11 bases between them. The CDR3 contains 15 residues. Germline-derived CDR1 and CDR2 are GTSNPN and SVGIG (reference sequence). In DNA form, the CDR3 reads TGTGCCTGGAGTCCCGGAACAGGGAACACCGGGGAGCTGTTTTTT. Encoded protein: CAWSPGTGNTGELFF.

The V call is TRBV9, the J call TRBJ2-6; 8 bases match TRBD2. The V segment lost 0 bases and the J segment 3 bases; nucleotides outside the gene matches: 8. CDR3 size: 18 residues. Looked up from germline, CDR1 is SGDLS and CDR2 is YYNGEE. CDR3 DNA: TGTGCCAGCAGCGTAGCTGGCTCAGCGGGAGTTGGGGCCAACGTCCTGACTTTC. It yields the protein CASSVAGSAGVGANVLTF.

A single count supports this clone. J is TRBJ2-2 and V is TRBV2; D unresolved. There are 16 residues in the CDR3. Trimming took 4 bases from V and 8 from J, leaving 20 bases between them. The germline CDR1 and CDR2 sequences are SNHLY and FYNNEI. The CDR3 coding sequence is TGTGCCAGCAGTGGAAATCATAGGCGACTTTGGGGGGAGCTGTTTTTT. Translation gives CASSGNHRRLWGELFF.

The chain is built from TRBV6-2 or TRBV6-3 and TRBJ2-7; unclear D gene. Germline V gene lookup returns CDR1 MNHEY and CDR2 SVGEGT. The CDR3 covers 12 residues. Trimming stripped 6 bases from V and 3 bases from J, with 9 bases between. This CDR3 is CASSPRIYEQYF. CDR3 coding DNA: TGTGCCAGCAGCCCTAGGATCTACGAGCAGTACTTC.

This clone has only one observation. The V call is TRBV11-2, the J call TRBJ2-5; TRBD1 aligns across 7 bases. CDR3 length: 14 residues. J gave up 5 bases and V 4 bases, and 7 bases lay outside the gene matches. In germline, CDR1 is SGHAT, CDR2 FQNNGV. Here the CDR3 reads CASSSQGERETQYF. The CDR3, as DNA: TGTGCCAGCAGCTCTCAGGGGGAGCGGGAGACCCAGTACTTC. Variable domain in full (rest from reference TRBV11-2 and TRBJ2-5): EAGVAQSPRYKIIEKRQSVAFWCNPISGHATLYWYQQILGQGPKLLIQFQNNGVVDDSQLPKDRFSAERLKGVDSTLKIQPAKLEDSAVYLCASSSQGERETQYFGPGTRLLVL.

This chain uses TRBV30 with TRBJ1-1; D not certain. V gave up 8 bases and J gave up 4 bases, with 14 bases separating them. The CDR3 is made up of 12 amino acids. The V gene's germline CDR1 is GTSNPN and CDR2 SVGIG (reference sequence). CDR3 coding DNA: TGTGCCCTGGAGGGAGGGCCCACTGAAGCTTTCTTT. Its translation: CALEGGPTEAFF.

The chain combines TRBV19 with TRBJ1-4, with unresolved D. V was shortened by 3 bases and J by 6 bases, with 11 bases between the two germline ends. Germline assignment: CDR1 LNHDA and CDR2 SQIVND (reference sequence). The CDR3 is 14 amino acids. CDR3: CASSIRGLDEKLFF. The CDR3 nucleotides are TGTGCCAGTAGTATTCGGGGTTTGGATGAAAAACTGTTTTTT.